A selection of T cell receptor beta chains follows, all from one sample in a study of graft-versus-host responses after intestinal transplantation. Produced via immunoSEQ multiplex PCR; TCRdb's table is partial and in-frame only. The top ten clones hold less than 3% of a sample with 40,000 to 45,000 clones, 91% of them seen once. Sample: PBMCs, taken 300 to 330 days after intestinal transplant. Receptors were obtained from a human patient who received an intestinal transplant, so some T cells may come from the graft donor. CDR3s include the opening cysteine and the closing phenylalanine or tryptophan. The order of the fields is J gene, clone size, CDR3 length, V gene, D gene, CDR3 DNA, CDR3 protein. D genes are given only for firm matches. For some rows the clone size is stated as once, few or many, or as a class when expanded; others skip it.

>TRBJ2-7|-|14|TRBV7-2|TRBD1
TGTGCCAGCAGCCCCTCGGACAGGGTTTACGAGCAGTACTTC
CASSPSDRVYEQYF
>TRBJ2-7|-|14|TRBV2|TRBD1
TGTGCCAGCAGTATTCCGACAGGGGGCAAGGAGCAGTACTTC
CASSIPTGGKEQYF
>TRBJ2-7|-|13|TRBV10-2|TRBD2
TGCGCCAGCAGACTAGCGAACTCCTACGAGCAGTACTTC
CASRLANSYEQYF
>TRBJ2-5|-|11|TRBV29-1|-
TGCAGCGTTGGTGAGTGGGAGACCCAGTACTTC
CSVGEWETQYF
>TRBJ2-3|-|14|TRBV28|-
TGTGCCAGCAGTTTAAAGGGACCACCCTATACGCAGTATTTT
CASSLKGPPYTQYF
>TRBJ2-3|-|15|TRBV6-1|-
TGTGCCAGCAGTGAAAATACGGGTTCTTCCAGGGCGCAGTATTTT
CASSENTGSSRAQYF
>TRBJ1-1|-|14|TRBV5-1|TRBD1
TGCGCCAGCAGCTTAGACAGGGGGCTCACTGAAGCTTTCTTT
CASSLDRGLTEAFF
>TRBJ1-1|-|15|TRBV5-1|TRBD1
TGCGCCAGCAGCTTGCGGGACAGTCGCGTAACTGAAGCTTTCTTT
CASSLRDSRVTEAFF
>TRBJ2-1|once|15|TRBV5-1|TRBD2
TGCGCCAGCAGCTTGTTGGCGGGGGGGCCGAATGAGCAGTTCTTC
CASSLLAGGPNEQFF
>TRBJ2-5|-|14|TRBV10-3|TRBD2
TGTGCCATCAGCGGGACTAGCGGGGGGGAGACCCAGTACTTC
CAISGTSGGETQYF
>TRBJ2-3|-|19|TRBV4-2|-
TGTGCCAGCAGCCAAGATCTACTTATCGCTCACCCGGCGGAAGATACGCAGTATTTT
CASSQDLLIAHPAEDTQYF
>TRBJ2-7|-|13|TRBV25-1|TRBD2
TGTGCCAGCGGGAGGGAGAGGCCCTACGAGCAGTACTTC
CASGRERPYEQYF
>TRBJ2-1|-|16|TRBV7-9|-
TGTGCCAGCAGCTTGGCCCCGAGGAGCTCCTACAATGAGCAGTTCTTC
CASSLAPRSSYNEQFF
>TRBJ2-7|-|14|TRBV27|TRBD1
TGTGCCAGCTCCTCCGGGACAGGGGCCCACGAGCAGTACTTC
CASSSGTGAHEQYF
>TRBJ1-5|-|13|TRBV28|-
TGTGCCAGCAGTTTGGGGAGCAATCAGCCCCAGCATTTT
CASSLGSNQPQHF
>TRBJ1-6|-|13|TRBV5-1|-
TGCGCCAGCTCTAGGGCAGGGATCTCACCCCTCCACTTT
CASSRAGISPLHF
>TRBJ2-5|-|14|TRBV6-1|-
TGTGCCAGCAGTGAACCGGGTTTTGAAGAGACCCAGTACTTC
CASSEPGFEETQYF
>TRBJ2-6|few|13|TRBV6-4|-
TGTGCCAGCAAAGGTGCTGGGGCCAACGTCCTGACTTTC
CASKGAGANVLTF
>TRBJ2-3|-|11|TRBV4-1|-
TGCGCCAGCAGCCAAAGGGATACGCAGTATTTT
CASSQRDTQYF
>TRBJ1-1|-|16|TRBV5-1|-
TGCGCCAGCAGCGTAGCGGGCGCCCACATGAACACTGAAGCTTTCTTT
CASSVAGAHMNTEAFF
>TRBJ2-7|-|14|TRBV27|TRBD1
TGTGCCAGCAGCCAGACAGGGGGCTTTAGCGAGCAGTACTTC
CASSQTGGFSEQYF
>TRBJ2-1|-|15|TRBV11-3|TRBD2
TGTGCCAGCAGTTCCACTAGCGGGAGTAATAATGAGCAGTTCTTC
CASSSTSGSNNEQFF
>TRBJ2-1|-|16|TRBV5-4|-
TGTGCCAGCAGCTTGGGAGGACAGCCCTCCTACAATGAGCAGTTCTTC
CASSLGGQPSYNEQFF
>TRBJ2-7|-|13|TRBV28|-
TGTGCCATCAACCGGGAGTCCCACTACGAGCAGTACTTC
CAINRESHYEQYF
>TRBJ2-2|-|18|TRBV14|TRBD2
TGTGCCAGCAGTCTTTCTAGCGGACGACTATCGAACACCGGGGAGCTGTTTTTT
CASSLSSGRLSNTGELFF
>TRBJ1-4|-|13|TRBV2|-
TGTGCCAGCAGTCGAGGGGTTTGGGAAAAACTGTTTTTT
CASSRGVWEKLFF
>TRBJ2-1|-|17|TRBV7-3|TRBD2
TGTGCCAGCAGCTTAACCCCGGGACTAGCGGGGGGATCCGAGCAGTTCTTC
CASSLTPGLAGGSEQFF